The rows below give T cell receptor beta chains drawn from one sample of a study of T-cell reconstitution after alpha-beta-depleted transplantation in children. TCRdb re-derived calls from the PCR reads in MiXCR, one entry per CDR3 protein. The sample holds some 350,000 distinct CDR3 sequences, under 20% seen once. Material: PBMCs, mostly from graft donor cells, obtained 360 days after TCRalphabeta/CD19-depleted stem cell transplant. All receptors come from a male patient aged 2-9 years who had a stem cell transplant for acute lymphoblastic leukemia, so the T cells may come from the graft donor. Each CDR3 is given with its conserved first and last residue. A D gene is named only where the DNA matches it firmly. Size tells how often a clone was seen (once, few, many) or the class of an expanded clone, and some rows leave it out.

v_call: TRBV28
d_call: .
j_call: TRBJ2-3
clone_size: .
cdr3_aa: CASRKLAWVTDTQYF
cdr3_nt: TGTGCCAGCAGGAAATTAGCGTGGGTCACAGATACGCAGTATTTT

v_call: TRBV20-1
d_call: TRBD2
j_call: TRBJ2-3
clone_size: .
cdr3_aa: CSANLAGRTDTQYF
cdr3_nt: TGCAGTGCTAACCTAGCGGGACGCACAGATACGCAGTATTTT

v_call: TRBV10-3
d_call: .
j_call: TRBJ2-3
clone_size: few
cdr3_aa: CAIRGRAGITDTQYF
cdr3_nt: TGTGCCATCAGAGGCCGGGCCGGGATCACAGATACGCAGTATTTT

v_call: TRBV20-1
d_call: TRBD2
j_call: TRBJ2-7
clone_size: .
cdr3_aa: CSAPTSRLAGGSEQYF
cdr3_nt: TGCAGTGCTCCTACTTCAAGACTAGCGGGAGGGAGCGAGCAGTACTTC

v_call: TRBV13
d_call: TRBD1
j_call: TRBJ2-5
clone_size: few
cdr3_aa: CASSSAYQGVEETQYF
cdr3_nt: TGTGCCAGCAGCTCGGCCTACCAGGGGGTGGAAGAGACCCAGTACTTC

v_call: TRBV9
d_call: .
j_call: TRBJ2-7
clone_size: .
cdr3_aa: CASSVASGNTYEQYF
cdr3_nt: TGTGCCAGCAGCGTAGCTTCCGGGAATACCTACGAGCAGTACTTC

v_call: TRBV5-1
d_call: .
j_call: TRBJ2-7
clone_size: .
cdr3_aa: CASSGVTYEQYF
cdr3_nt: TGCGCCAGTAGTGGAGTTACCTACGAGCAGTACTTC

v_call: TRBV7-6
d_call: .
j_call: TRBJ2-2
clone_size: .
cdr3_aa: CASSLAAQAPGDTGELFF
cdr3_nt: TGTGCCAGCAGCTTAGCGGCCCAGGCCCCAGGCGACACCGGGGAGCTGTTTTTT

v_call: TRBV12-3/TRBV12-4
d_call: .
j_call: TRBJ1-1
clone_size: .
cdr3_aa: CASSRQGARAVTEAFF
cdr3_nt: TGTGCCAGCAGTCGCCAAGGGGCGCGGGCCGTCACTGAAGCTTTCTTT

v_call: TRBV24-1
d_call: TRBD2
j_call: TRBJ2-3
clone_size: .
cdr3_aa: CATSEVGGSGSDTQYF
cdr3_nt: TGTGCCACCAGTGAAGTGGGCGGGAGTGGGTCGGATACGCAGTATTTT

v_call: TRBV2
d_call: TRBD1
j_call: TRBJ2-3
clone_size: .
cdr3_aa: CASIPLPGTGRNLESTDTQYF
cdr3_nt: TGTGCCAGCATTCCCCTCCCCGGGACAGGGCGTAATTTGGAAAGCACAGATACGCAGTATTTT

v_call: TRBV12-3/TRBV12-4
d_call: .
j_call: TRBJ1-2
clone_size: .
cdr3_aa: CASSLVRGYNYGYTF
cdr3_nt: TGTGCCAGCAGTTTAGTTCGGGGGTATAACTATGGCTACACCTTC

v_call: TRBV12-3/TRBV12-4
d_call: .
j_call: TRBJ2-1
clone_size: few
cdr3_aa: CASSVGPRLVQFF
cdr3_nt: TGTGCCAGCAGTGTGGGACCCCGACTGGTGCAGTTCTTC

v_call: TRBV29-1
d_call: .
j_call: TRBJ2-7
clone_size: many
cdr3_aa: CSVERRAGDSYEQYF
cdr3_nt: TGCAGCGTTGAGCGAAGGGCAGGGGATTCCTACGAGCAGTACTTC

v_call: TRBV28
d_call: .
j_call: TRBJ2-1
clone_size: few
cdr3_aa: CASSPILPGEQFF
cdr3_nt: TGTGCCAGCAGCCCGATTCTCCCTGGGGAGCAGTTCTTC

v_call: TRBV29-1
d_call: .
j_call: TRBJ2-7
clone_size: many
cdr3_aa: CSVLGGYYEQYF
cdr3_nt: TGCAGCGTTCTTGGCGGCTACTACGAGCAGTACTTC

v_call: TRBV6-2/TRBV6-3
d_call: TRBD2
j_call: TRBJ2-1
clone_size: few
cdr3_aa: CASSSPSGLVINEQFF
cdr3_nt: TGTGCCAGCAGTTCCCCATCGGGACTAGTAATCAATGAGCAGTTCTTC

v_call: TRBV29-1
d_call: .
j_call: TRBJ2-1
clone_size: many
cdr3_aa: CSVEDRDGRNEQFF
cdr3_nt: TGCAGCGTTGAAGATCGGGACGGACGCAATGAGCAGTTCTTC

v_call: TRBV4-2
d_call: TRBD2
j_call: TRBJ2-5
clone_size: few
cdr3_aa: CASSQGLLGGSGSETQYF
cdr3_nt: TGTGCCAGCAGCCAAGGCCTCTTGGGCGGTAGCGGGAGCGAGACCCAGTACTTC

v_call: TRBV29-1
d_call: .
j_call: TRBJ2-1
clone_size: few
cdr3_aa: CSVRWLYNEQFF
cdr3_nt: TGCAGCGTTCGGTGGCTCTACAATGAGCAGTTCTTC

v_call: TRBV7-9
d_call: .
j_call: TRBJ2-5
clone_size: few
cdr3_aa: CASSSADSQETQYF
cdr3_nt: TGTGCCAGCAGCTCAGCTGACAGCCAAGAGACCCAGTACTTC

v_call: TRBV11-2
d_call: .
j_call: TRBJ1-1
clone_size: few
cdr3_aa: CASSLPYPGPKNTEAFF
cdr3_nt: TGTGCCAGCAGCTTACCCTACCCGGGACCGAAGAACACTGAAGCTTTCTTT

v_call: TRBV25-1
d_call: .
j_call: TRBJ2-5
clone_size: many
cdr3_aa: CASSDLGPTETQYF
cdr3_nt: TGTGCCAGCAGTGACCTGGGCCCGACAGAGACCCAGTACTTC

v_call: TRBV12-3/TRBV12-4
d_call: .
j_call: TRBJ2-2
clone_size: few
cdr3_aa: CASSSRQGGSGELFF
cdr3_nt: TGTGCCAGCAGTTCCCGTCAAGGAGGGTCCGGGGAGCTGTTTTTT

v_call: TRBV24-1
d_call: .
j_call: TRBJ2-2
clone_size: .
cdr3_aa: CATSDLGTNTGELFF
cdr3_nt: TGTGCCACCAGTGATTTGGGAACAAACACCGGGGAGCTGTTTTTT

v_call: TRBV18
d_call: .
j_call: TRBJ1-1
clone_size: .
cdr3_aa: CASSPPRGMNTEAFF
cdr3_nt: TGTGCCAGCTCACCACCGAGGGGGATGAACACTGAAGCTTTCTTT

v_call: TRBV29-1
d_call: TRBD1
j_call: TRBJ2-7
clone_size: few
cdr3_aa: CSASRDRDAYEQYF
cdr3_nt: TGCAGCGCTTCCCGAGACAGGGACGCCTACGAGCAGTACTTC

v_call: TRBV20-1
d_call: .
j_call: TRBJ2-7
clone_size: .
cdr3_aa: CSASSSYEQYF
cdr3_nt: TGCAGTGCTTCCTCCTCCTACGAGCAGTACTTC

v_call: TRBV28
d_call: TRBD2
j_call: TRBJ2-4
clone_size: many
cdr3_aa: CASSPSSGLHIQYF
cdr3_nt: TGTGCCAGCAGTCCGTCTAGCGGCCTCCACATTCAGTACTTC

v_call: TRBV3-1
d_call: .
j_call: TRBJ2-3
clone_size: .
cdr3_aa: CASSQGPYWGLSTDTQYF
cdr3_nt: TGTGCCAGCAGCCAAGGACCGTACTGGGGCCTTAGCACAGATACGCAGTATTTT

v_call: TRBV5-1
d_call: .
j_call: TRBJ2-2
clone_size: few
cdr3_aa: CASSRGRENTGELFF
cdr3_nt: TGCGCCAGCAGCCGAGGGCGGGAGAACACCGGGGAGCTGTTTTTT

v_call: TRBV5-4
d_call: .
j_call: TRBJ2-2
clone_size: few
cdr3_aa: CASSPPRTGELFF
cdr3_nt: TGTGCCAGCAGCCCTCCCCGTACCGGGGAGCTGTTTTTT

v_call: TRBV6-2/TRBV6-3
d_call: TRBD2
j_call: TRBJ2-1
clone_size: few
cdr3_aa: CASIRLAGALNEQFF
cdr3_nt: TGTGCCAGCATCCGCCTAGCGGGAGCTCTCAATGAGCAGTTCTTC

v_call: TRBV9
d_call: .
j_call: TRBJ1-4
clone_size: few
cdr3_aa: CASGSGEKLFF
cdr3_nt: TGTGCCAGCGGGAGCGGAGAAAAACTGTTTTTT

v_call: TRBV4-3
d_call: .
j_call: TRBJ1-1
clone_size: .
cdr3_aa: CASSQGQRNTEAFF
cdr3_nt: TGCGCCAGCAGCCAAGGACAAAGGAACACTGAAGCTTTCTTT

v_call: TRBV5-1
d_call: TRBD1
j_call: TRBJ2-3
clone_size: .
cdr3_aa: CASSLGDRTDTQYF
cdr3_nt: TGCGCCAGCAGCTTGGGGGACAGAACCGATACGCAGTATTTT

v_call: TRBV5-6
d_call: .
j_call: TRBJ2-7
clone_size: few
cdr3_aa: CASSLGGNSYEQYF
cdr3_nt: TGTGCCAGCAGCTTGGGCGGAAACTCCTACGAGCAGTACTTC

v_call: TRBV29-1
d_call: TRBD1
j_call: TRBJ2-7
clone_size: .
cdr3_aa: CSVKDRGPSYEQYF
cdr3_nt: TGCAGCGTTAAAGACAGGGGCCCATCCTACGAGCAGTACTTC

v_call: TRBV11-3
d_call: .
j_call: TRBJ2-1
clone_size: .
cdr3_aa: CASSPHGGNNEQFF
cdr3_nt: TGTGCCAGCAGCCCTCATGGCGGAAACAATGAGCAGTTCTTC

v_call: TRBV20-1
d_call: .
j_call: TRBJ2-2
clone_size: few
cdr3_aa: CSARGRRDTGELFF
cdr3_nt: TGCAGTGCTAGGGGGCGTAGGGACACCGGGGAGCTGTTTTTT

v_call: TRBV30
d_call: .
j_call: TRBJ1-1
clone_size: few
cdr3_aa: CAWSVRLDTEAFF
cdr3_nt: TGTGCCTGGAGTGTAAGGCTGGACACTGAAGCTTTCTTT

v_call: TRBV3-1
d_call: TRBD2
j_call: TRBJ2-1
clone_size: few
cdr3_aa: CASRSSGRALEQFF
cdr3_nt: TGTGCCAGCAGATCCAGCGGGAGGGCCCTTGAGCAGTTCTTC

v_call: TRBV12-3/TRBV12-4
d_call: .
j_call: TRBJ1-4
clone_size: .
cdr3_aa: CASSLRAVGEKLFF
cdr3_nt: TGTGCCAGCAGTCTCCGGGCCGTTGGGGAAAAACTGTTTTTT

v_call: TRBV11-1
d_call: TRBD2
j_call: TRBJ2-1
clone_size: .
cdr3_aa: CASSLAPFISGLGSYNEQFF
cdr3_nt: TGTGCCAGCAGCTTAGCCCCCTTCATATCGGGACTAGGCTCCTACAATGAGCAGTTCTTC

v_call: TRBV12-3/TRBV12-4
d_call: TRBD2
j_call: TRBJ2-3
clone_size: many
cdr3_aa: CASRPGLAAQYF
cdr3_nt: TGTGCCAGCAGGCCGGGACTAGCGGCGCAGTATTTT

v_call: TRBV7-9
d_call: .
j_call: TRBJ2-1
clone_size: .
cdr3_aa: CASSLVKGGQFF
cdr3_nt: TGTGCCAGCAGCTTAGTCAAGGGGGGGCAGTTCTTC

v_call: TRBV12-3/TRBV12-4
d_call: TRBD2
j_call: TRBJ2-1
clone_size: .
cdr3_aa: CASSLNRRENSYEQFF
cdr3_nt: TGTGCCAGCAGTTTAAACCGGCGGGAGAATTCCTATGAGCAGTTCTTC

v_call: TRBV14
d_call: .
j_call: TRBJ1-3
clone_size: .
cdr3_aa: CASSLIGSDSGNTIYF
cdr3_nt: TGTGCCAGCAGCCTCATAGGCTCGGACTCTGGAAACACCATATATTTT

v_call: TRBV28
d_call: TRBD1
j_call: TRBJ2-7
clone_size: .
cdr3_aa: CASSPTGGLEPSYEQYF
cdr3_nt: TGTGCCAGCAGTCCTACAGGGGGCTTAGAACCTAGCTACGAGCAGTACTTC

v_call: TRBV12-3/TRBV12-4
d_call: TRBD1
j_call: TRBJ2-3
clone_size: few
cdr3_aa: CASTVRDRVPDTQYF
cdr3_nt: TGTGCCAGCACTGTCCGGGACAGGGTCCCAGATACGCAGTATTTT

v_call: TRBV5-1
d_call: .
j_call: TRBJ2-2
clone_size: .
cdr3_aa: CASSLGRPTNTGELFF
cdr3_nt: TGCGCCAGCAGCTTGGGAAGGCCTACGAACACCGGGGAGCTGTTTTTT